This T cell receptor beta chain was sequenced in a study of vaccination and CD4 T cells after COVID-19. Overall study context: The authors used overlapping spike peptides from SARS-CoV-2, HCoV-NL63, HCoV-OC43 and HCoV-229E to stimulate cells.

With the Oncomine TCR Beta short-read assay, DNA from cultured CD4+ T cells was sequenced. One entry per CDR3 protein, called by TCRdb with MiXCR from the PCR reads. The profile covers 20,000 to 25,000 distinct CDR3 sequences, with 30% to 45% appearing a single time and approximately 9% taken by the ten largest. As for time point: late sampling 161 to 241 days after vaccination in a few convalescent patients. Treatment here: roughly 11-day PBMC culture with coronavirus spike peptide pools or control peptides (ViraFEST assay). ViraFEST used peptide pools to expand antigen-specific T cells before TCR sequencing. Worth noting for this clonotype: As yet, its antigen is unknown.

The sequence came from a human donor who had recovered from COVID-19. The sample in question was CD4+ T cells from blood, cultured in vitro, obtained about 7 months after SARS-CoV-2 vaccination.

CDR3 residues: CASSFGISGSYNSPLHF. CDR3 coding DNA: TGTGCCAGCAGTTTTGGGATCTCTGGTTCCTATAATTCACCCCTCCACTTT. The J gene is TRBJ1-6, the V gene TRBV28; D not resolved. Germline lookup yields CDR1 MDHEN and CDR2 SYDVKM. The length of the CDR3 is 17 residues. V was cut by 3 bases and J by 1 base, with 13 bases left in between.